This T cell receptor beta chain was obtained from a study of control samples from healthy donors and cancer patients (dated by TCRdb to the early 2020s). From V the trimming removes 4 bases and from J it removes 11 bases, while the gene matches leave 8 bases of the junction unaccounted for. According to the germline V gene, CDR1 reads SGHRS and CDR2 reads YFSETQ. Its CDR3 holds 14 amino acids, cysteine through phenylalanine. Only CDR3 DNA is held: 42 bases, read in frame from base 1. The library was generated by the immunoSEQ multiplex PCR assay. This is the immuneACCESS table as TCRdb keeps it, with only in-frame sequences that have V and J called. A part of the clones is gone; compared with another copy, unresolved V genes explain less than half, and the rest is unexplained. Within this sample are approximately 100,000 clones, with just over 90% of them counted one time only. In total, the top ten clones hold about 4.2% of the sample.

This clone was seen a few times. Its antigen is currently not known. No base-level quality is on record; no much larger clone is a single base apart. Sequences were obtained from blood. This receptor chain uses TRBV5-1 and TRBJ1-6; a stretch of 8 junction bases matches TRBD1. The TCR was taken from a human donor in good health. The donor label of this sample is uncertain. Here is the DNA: TGCGCCAGCAGCGCCGGACAGGGTATGACACCCCTCCACTTT. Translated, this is CASSAGQGMTPLHF.